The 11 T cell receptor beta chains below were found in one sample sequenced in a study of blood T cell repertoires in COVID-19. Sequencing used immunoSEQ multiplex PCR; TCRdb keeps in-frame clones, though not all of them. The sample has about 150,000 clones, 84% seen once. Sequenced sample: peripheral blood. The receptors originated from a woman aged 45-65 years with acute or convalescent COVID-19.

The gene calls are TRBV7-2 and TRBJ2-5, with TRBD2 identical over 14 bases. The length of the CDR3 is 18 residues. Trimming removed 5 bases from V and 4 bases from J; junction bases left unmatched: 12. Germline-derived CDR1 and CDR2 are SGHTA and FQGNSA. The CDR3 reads CASSPGRLAGGFRETQYF. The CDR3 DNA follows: TGTGCCAGCAGCCCAGGGCGACTAGCGGGGGGGTTTAGAGAGACCCAGTACTTC. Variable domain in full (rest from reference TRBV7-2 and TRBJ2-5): GAGVSQSPSNKVTEKGKDVELRCDPISGHTALYWYRQSLGQGLEFLIYFQGNSAPDKSGLPSDRFSAERTGGSVSTLTIQRTQQEDSAVYLCASSPGRLAGGFRETQYFGPGTRLLVL.

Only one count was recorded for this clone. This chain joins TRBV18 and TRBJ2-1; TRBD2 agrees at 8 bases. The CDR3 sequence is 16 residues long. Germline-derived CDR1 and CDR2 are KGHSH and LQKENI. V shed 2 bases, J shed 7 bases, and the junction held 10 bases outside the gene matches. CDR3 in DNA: TGTGCCAGCTCACCAAGTAGCGGGGCGGTCGGAAATGAGCAGTTCTTC. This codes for CASSPSSGAVGNEQFF.

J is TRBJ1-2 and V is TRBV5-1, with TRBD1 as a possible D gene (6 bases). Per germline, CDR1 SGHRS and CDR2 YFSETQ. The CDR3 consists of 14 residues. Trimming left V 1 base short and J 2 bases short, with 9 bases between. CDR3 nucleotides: TGCGCCAGCAGCTTGAGCGGACAGAACTATGGCTACACCTTC. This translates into CASSLSGQNYGYTF. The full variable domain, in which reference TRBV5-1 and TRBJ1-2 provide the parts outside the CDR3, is KAGVTQTPRYLIKTRGQQVTLSCSPISGHRSVSWYQQTPGQGLQFLFEYFSETQRNKGNFPGRFSGRQFSNSRSEMNVSTLELGDSALYLCASSLSGQNYGYTFGSGTRLTVV.

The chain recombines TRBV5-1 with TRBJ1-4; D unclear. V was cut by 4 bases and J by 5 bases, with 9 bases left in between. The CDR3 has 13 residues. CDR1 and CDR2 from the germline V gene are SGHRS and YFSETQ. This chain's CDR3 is CASSKDLNEKLFF. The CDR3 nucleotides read TGCGCCAGCAGCAAGGACTTAAATGAAAAACTGTTTTTT.

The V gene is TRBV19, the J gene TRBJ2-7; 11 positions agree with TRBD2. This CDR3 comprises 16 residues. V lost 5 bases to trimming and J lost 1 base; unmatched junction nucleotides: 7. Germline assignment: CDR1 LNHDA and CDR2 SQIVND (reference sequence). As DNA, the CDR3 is TGTGCCAGTAGTCCAATAGCGGGGGGGGCTTCCTACGAGCAGTACTTC. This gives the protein CASSPIAGGASYEQYF.

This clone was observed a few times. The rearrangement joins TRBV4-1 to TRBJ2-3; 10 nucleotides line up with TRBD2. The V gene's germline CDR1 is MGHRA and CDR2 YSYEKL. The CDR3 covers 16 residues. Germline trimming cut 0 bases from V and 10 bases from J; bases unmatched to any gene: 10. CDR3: CASSQDPSGSSLSQYF. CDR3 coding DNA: TGCGCCAGCAGCCAAGATCCTAGCGGGAGCTCCCTCTCGCAGTATTTT.

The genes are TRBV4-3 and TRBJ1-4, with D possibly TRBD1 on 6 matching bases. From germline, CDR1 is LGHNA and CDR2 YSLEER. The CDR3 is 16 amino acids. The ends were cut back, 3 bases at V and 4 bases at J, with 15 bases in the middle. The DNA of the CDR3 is TGCGCCAGCAGCCAGCGCGCAGGGGTTTTTAATGAAAAACTGTTTTTT. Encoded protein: CASSQRAGVFNEKLFF.

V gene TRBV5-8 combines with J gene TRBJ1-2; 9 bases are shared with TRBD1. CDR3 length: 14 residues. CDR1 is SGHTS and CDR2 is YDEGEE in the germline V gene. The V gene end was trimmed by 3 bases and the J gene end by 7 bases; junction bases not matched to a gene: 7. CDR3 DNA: TGTGCCAGCAGCTCCGACAGGGGGAGAGGTGGCTACACCTTC. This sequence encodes CASSSDRGRGGYTF.

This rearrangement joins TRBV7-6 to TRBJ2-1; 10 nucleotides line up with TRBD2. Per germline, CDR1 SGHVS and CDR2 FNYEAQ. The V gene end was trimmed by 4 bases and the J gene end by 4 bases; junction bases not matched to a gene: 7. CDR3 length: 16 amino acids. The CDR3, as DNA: TGTGCCAGCAGCTCCGGACGGACTAGCGGATACAATGAGCAGTTCTTC. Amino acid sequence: CASSSGRTSGYNEQFF.

The CDR3 sequence is CASSAAGGAEGELFF. The CDR3 coding sequence is TGTGCCAGCAGCGCCGCGGGAGGCGCGGAGGGGGAGCTGTTTTTT. V gene TRBV5-4 combines with J gene TRBJ2-2; 8 positions agree with TRBD2. Germline V lookup: CDR1 SGHNT, CDR2 YYREEE (reference sequence). The junction had 10 bases not matched to a gene; V was cut back by 4 bases and J by 8 bases. The CDR3 consists of 15 residues. The variable domain in full, completed from reference TRBV5-4 and TRBJ2-2, reads ETGVTQSPTHLIKTRGQQVTLRCSSQSGHNTVSWYQQALGQGPQFIFQYYREEENGRGNFPPRFSGLQFPNYSSELNVNALELDDSALYLCASSAAGGAEGELFFGEGSRLTVL.

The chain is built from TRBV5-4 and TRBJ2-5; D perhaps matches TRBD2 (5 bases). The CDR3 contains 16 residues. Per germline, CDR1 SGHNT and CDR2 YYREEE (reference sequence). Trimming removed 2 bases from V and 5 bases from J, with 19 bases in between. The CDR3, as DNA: TGTGCCAGCAGCTTAGGAGGCACATCACCCGGGGAGACCCAGTACTTC. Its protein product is CASSLGGTSPGETQYF.